The T cell receptor beta chain described here comes from a study of CD8+CD57+ T cells in acquired aplastic anemia. Study-level background: Yields of DNA that came from sorted CD4+ and CD8+ cells averaged approximately 3.5 ug. The average read count for CD4+ cells in healthy donors was around 9.9 million. Findings of the study overall: In CD8+ cells, Simpson's diversity showed no significant difference between patients and controls.

The CDR3 runs 13 residues. The ends were cut back, 6 bases at V and 6 bases at J, with 18 bases in the middle. The germline V gene encodes CDR1 DFQATT and CDR2 SNEGSKA (reference sequence). Genomic DNA, the template, was used for profiling of the TCR beta VDJ and CDR3. One entry per CDR3 protein, called by TCRdb with MiXCR from the reads. This table holds approximately 160,000 distinct CDR3 sequences, just under 45% found once. This clonotype has just a few counts. Its antigen remains unknown. This may come from a read error, since a much larger clone is one base off. The J gene is TRBJ2-7, the V gene TRBV20-1; the D is unclear. This TCR came from a human donor in good health. Sequencing was carried out using sorted CD4+, CD8+, or CD8+CD57+ T cells (not recorded which) from PBMCs. CDR3 nucleotides: TGCAGTGCCGTTCTGGTCAATACGAGCGAGCAGTACTTC. It codes for CSAVLVNTSEQYF.